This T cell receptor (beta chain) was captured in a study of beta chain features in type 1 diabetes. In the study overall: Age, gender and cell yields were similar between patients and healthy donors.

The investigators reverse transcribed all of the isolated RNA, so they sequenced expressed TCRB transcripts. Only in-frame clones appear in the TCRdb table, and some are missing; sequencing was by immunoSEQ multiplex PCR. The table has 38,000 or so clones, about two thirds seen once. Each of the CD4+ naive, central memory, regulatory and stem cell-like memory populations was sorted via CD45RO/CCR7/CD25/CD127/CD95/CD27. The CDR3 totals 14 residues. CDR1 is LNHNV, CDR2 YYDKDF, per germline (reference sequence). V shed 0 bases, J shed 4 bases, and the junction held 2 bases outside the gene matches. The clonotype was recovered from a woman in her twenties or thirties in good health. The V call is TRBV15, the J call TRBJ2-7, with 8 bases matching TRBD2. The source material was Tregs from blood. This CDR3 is CATSREASGYEQYF. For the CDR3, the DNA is TGTGCCACCAGCAGAGAGGCTAGCGGGTACGAGCAGTACTTC.